This T cell receptor (beta chain) emerged from a study of T cell responses to AZD1222 COVID-19 vaccine. The analysis combined second doses at about 4 or about 12 weeks. Produced via immunoSEQ multiplex PCR; TCRdb's table is partial and in-frame only. The table shows some 180,000 clones, with over 90% occurring only once. General observations from the study: Among AZD1222 vaccinees, only 5 or 6 were seropositive at baseline.

The CDR3 sequence is 13 residues long. The V gene lost 5 bases and the J gene lost 7 bases, with 9 bases spanning the gap. With regard to this clone: Its antigen is currently unknown.

This specimen consisted of peripheral blood, obtained 28 days after the second AZD1222 dose. The sequence came from an adult who received the AZD1222 COVID-19 vaccine. The chain links TRBV12-3 or TRBV12-4 to TRBJ1-6; D is perhaps TRBD1 (5 bases). CDR3 region: CASSARQNSPLHF. The CDR3 DNA follows: TGTGCCAGCAGTGCGCGACAGAATTCACCCCTCCACTTT.